These T cell receptor beta chains were read from a single sample in a study of CXCR3-negative and CXCR3-positive naive CD8 T cells. After re-calling the 5' RACE reads, TCRdb lists one entry per CDR3 protein, DNA absent. The sample includes around 160,000 distinct CDR3 sequences. Input material: naive CXCR3+ CD8+ T cells from blood. The receptors stem from a human donor in good health. Some clones in this sample may be carry-over from other donors' samples. Both conserved end residues are part of each CDR3.

length: 14
J: TRBJ2-7
V: TRBV6-2/TRBV6-3
CDR3: CASSPTGPTYEQYF

length: 14
J: TRBJ2-2
V: TRBV6-6
CDR3: CASSDRGGTGELFF

length: 15
J: TRBJ1-6
V: TRBV7-3
CDR3: CASSLTESYNSPLHF

length: 13
J: TRBJ1-2
V: TRBV14
CDR3: CASRGTGNYGYTF

length: 13
J: TRBJ2-3
V: TRBV7-2
CDR3: CASSPAPRLTQYF

length: 16
J: TRBJ2-7
V: TRBV7-6
CDR3: CASSPLAGGNSYEQYF

length: 14
J: TRBJ2-1
V: TRBV6-5
CDR3: CASSSSVEGSNQFF

length: 12
J: TRBJ2-7
V: TRBV19
CDR3: CASSIFSHEQYF

length: 18
J: TRBJ2-2
V: TRBV6-6
CDR3: CASSYGGSARTNTGELFF

length: 13
J: TRBJ2-7
V: TRBV29-1
CDR3: CSVEYRGHYEQYF

length: 14
J: TRBJ1-2
V: TRBV6-5
CDR3: CASSYSRRVYGYTF

length: 14
J: TRBJ1-1
V: TRBV7-9
CDR3: CASSSTLGNTEAFF

length: 22
J: TRBJ2-7
V: TRBV11-3
CDR3: CASSLDALLGSKKLRFSYEQYF

length: 13
J: TRBJ2-3
V: TRBV29-1
CDR3: CSVGDSYLGTQYF

length: 16
J: TRBJ2-1
V: TRBV12-3/TRBV12-4
CDR3: CASSLDGGSSYNEQFF

length: 17
J: TRBJ1-2
V: TRBV6-5
CDR3: CAIKNPGEGNSNYGYTF

length: 14
J: TRBJ2-7
V: TRBV12-3/TRBV12-4
CDR3: CASSPPDSTHEQYF

length: 13
J: TRBJ2-2
V: TRBV7-9
CDR3: CASRTLGTGELFF

length: 15
J: TRBJ2-2
V: TRBV5-1
CDR3: CASSTGTVNTGELFF

length: 14
J: TRBJ2-3
V: TRBV29-1
CDR3: CSVEGQASTDTQYF

length: 15
J: TRBJ2-2
V: TRBV7-2
CDR3: CASSLVVRSTGELFF

length: 15
J: TRBJ2-3
V: TRBV3-2
CDR3: CASSQTGESTDTQYF

length: 15
J: TRBJ2-7
V: TRBV7-9
CDR3: CASSSSGQGGGEQYF

length: 13
J: TRBJ2-7
V: TRBV7-9
CDR3: CASSQTGDDEQYF

length: 14
J: TRBJ2-7
V: TRBV7-9
CDR3: CASSLGGGIIEQYF

length: 11
J: TRBJ2-2
V: TRBV29-1
CDR3: CIAGGVGELFF

length: 13
J: TRBJ2-3
V: TRBV29-1
CDR3: CSVGEGAADTQYF

length: 13
J: TRBJ1-1
V: TRBV9
CDR3: CASSSQGGGEAFF

length: 11
J: TRBJ2-1
V: TRBV6-2/TRBV6-3
CDR3: CASSDFSEQFF

length: 15
J: TRBJ1-6
V: TRBV6-6
CDR3: CASSTSTGRDSPLHF

length: 16
J: TRBJ2-7
V: TRBV20-1
CDR3: CSARDLWVAGVYEQYF

length: 15
J: TRBJ1-5
V: TRBV2
CDR3: CASSEDRGANRPQHF

length: 12
J: TRBJ2-7
V: TRBV10-3
CDR3: CAILSGTYEQYF

length: 13
J: TRBJ2-1
V: TRBV24-1
CDR3: CATSANSYNEQFF

length: 15
J: TRBJ2-7
V: TRBV27
CDR3: CASSPRTGGFYEQYF

length: 19
J: TRBJ2-7
V: TRBV30
CDR3: CAWSVRVMSVGTVGYEQYF

length: 13
J: TRBJ2-7
V: TRBV30
CDR3: CAWSVKIPYEQYF

length: 13
J: TRBJ2-7
V: TRBV5-6
CDR3: CASSFQSSYEQYF

length: 13
J: TRBJ2-1
V: TRBV28
CDR3: CATAGGSYNEQFF

length: 13
J: TRBJ1-2
V: TRBV1
CDR3: CTSSQTDNYGYTF

length: 17
J: TRBJ2-3
V: TRBV4-1
CDR3: CASSHSPGTGSRDTQYF

length: 12
J: TRBJ2-7
V: TRBV29-1
CDR3: CSANGNAYEQYF

length: 17
J: TRBJ2-7
V: TRBV5-1
CDR3: CASSSEMTSPSSYEQYF